A selection of T cell receptor beta chains follows, all from one sample in a study of human T cells and chemical hapten exposure. TCRdb re-analysed the RACE reads in MiXCR, keeping a single row per CDR3 protein. Of under 45,000 distinct CDR3 sequences in the sample, roughly 5.4% were seen once. The specimen sequenced was whole blood. The receptors were sampled from a human donor in good health. Some clones in this sample may be carry-over from other donors' samples. CDR3s include the opening cysteine and the closing phenylalanine or tryptophan. The D gene is left open where the match is weak. The size field is filled for only some rows; it gives once, few, many or a size class.

j_gene: TRBJ1-3
v_gene: TRBV6-5
d_gene: -
abundance: few
CDR3nt: TGTGCCAGCAGTTACTCTCCCAGTTCTAGCTCTGGAAACACCATATATTTT
CDR3aa: CASSYSPSSSSGNTIYF

j_gene: TRBJ2-1
v_gene: TRBV10-1
d_gene: -
abundance: many
CDR3nt: TGCGCCAGCAGTGAGTCTCATTTGGGAGTGAATGAGCAGTTCTTC
CDR3aa: CASSESHLGVNEQFF

j_gene: TRBJ2-3
v_gene: TRBV29-1
d_gene: TRBD1
abundance: many
CDR3nt: TGCAGCGTCTTAGGGGGCCAGAGGGCAGATACGCAGTATTTT
CDR3aa: CSVLGGQRADTQYF

j_gene: TRBJ1-5
v_gene: TRBV28
d_gene: TRBD1
abundance: many
CDR3nt: TGTGCCAGCAGTTCCCGAGGGGGCGGGGTGAGAAGCAATCAGCCCCAGCATTTT
CDR3aa: CASSSRGGGVRSNQPQHF

j_gene: TRBJ2-7
v_gene: TRBV10-3
d_gene: -
abundance: -
CDR3nt: TGTGCCATCAGTGAGTCGACCCGTCACGAGCAGTACTTC
CDR3aa: CAISESTRHEQYF

j_gene: TRBJ2-2
v_gene: TRBV28
d_gene: -
abundance: -
CDR3nt: TGTGCCAGCAGTTTAAGGGGGACCACCGGGGAGCTGTTTTTT
CDR3aa: CASSLRGTTGELFF

j_gene: TRBJ2-5
v_gene: TRBV7-2
d_gene: -
abundance: -
CDR3nt: TGTGCCAGCAGCCCGTGGGGGGTTCTTGGGGAGACCCAGTACTTC
CDR3aa: CASSPWGVLGETQYF

j_gene: TRBJ1-2
v_gene: TRBV7-9
d_gene: -
abundance: -
CDR3nt: TGTGCCAGCAGCCCCAGGGGTCGGCGGAATGGCTACACCTTC
CDR3aa: CASSPRGRRNGYTF

j_gene: TRBJ2-7
v_gene: TRBV25-1
d_gene: TRBD1
abundance: few
CDR3nt: TGTGCCAGCAGACGGACAGGGGTATACGAGCAGTACTTC
CDR3aa: CASRRTGVYEQYF

j_gene: TRBJ2-2
v_gene: TRBV12-3/TRBV12-4
d_gene: -
abundance: many
CDR3nt: TGTGCCAGCAGTTTCCATCTCACCGGGGAGCTGTTTTTT
CDR3aa: CASSFHLTGELFF

j_gene: TRBJ1-1
v_gene: TRBV5-5
d_gene: -
abundance: many
CDR3nt: TGTGCCAGCACCCAGACAACCTCGAACACTGAAGCTTTCTTT
CDR3aa: CASTQTTSNTEAFF

j_gene: TRBJ1-2
v_gene: TRBV3-1
d_gene: TRBD1
abundance: -
CDR3nt: TGTGCCAGCAGCCGACAGGGAGGCTCAGATGGCTACACCTTC
CDR3aa: CASSRQGGSDGYTF

j_gene: TRBJ2-5
v_gene: TRBV28
d_gene: TRBD2
abundance: many
CDR3nt: TGTGCCAGCACTTTTCTAGCGGGAGGGGAGACCCAGTACTTC
CDR3aa: CASTFLAGGETQYF

j_gene: TRBJ2-1
v_gene: TRBV27
d_gene: -
abundance: many
CDR3nt: TGTGCCAGCAGTTTATCAGGGGGACACCCTTACAATGAGCAGTTCTTC
CDR3aa: CASSLSGGHPYNEQFF

j_gene: TRBJ2-3
v_gene: TRBV5-4
d_gene: TRBD1
abundance: many
CDR3nt: TGTGCCAGCACCACGGACAGGGGGCTCACAGATACGCAGTATTTT
CDR3aa: CASTTDRGLTDTQYF

j_gene: TRBJ1-2
v_gene: TRBV2
d_gene: -
abundance: few
CDR3nt: TGTGCCAGCAGTGAAAGGGGGATTAAGGATGGCTACACCTTC
CDR3aa: CASSERGIKDGYTF

j_gene: TRBJ2-7
v_gene: TRBV11-2
d_gene: -
abundance: many
CDR3nt: TGTGCCAGCAGCTTTGACAGCTCCGGCGAGCAGTACTTC
CDR3aa: CASSFDSSGEQYF

j_gene: TRBJ2-3
v_gene: TRBV18
d_gene: TRBD1
abundance: many
CDR3nt: TGTGCCAGCTCACCGGGGACAGGGGGAGATACGCAGTATTTT
CDR3aa: CASSPGTGGDTQYF

j_gene: TRBJ1-1
v_gene: TRBV10-3
d_gene: -
abundance: few
CDR3nt: TGTGCCATCAGTGAAAAGGAAACTGAAGCTTTCTTT
CDR3aa: CAISEKETEAFF

j_gene: TRBJ2-5
v_gene: TRBV29-1
d_gene: TRBD2
abundance: many
CDR3nt: TGCAGCGTTGATATCCGGGAGGTACAAGAGACCCAGTACTTC
CDR3aa: CSVDIREVQETQYF

j_gene: TRBJ1-5
v_gene: TRBV30
d_gene: TRBD1
abundance: many
CDR3nt: TGTGCCTGGAGTGCGGGACAGGGCCGGCAGCCCCAGCATTTT
CDR3aa: CAWSAGQGRQPQHF

j_gene: TRBJ2-7
v_gene: TRBV19
d_gene: TRBD2
abundance: few
CDR3nt: TGTGCCAGTAGTAAAGCGAGGGGAGGGGAGCAGTACTTC
CDR3aa: CASSKARGGEQYF

j_gene: TRBJ2-1
v_gene: TRBV20-1
d_gene: TRBD2
abundance: many
CDR3nt: TGCAGTGCTAGCGGACTAGCGGAGTACAATGAGCAGTTCTTC
CDR3aa: CSASGLAEYNEQFF

j_gene: TRBJ2-3
v_gene: TRBV6-5
d_gene: -
abundance: many
CDR3nt: TGTGCCAGCAGTCGGACCCTGCGCACAGATACGCAGTATTTT
CDR3aa: CASSRTLRTDTQYF

j_gene: TRBJ1-1
v_gene: TRBV12-3/TRBV12-4
d_gene: TRBD1
abundance: few
CDR3nt: TGTGCCAGCAGCCAAAACACAGGGGGCGCGCTTGAAGCTTTCTTT
CDR3aa: CASSQNTGGALEAFF

j_gene: TRBJ1-5
v_gene: TRBV12-5
d_gene: -
abundance: many
CDR3nt: TGTGCTAGTGGACTGGAGGGGGAAACTCAGCCCCAGCATTTT
CDR3aa: CASGLEGETQPQHF

j_gene: TRBJ2-7
v_gene: TRBV7-9
d_gene: -
abundance: many
CDR3nt: TGTGCCAGCAGCTTATTCGGTAGGTCGTCCGATGACTATACGGTATTCCACGAGCAGTACTTC
CDR3aa: CASSLFGRSSDDYTVFHEQYF

j_gene: TRBJ2-6
v_gene: TRBV27
d_gene: TRBD2
abundance: many
CDR3nt: TGTGCCAGCAGTCGGGCCGGGACTAGCGGGGCCAACGTCCTGACTTTC
CDR3aa: CASSRAGTSGANVLTF

j_gene: TRBJ2-3
v_gene: TRBV5-5
d_gene: TRBD1
abundance: many
CDR3nt: TGTGCCAGCAGACAAACAGGGGCGTATTCAGATACGCAGTATTTT
CDR3aa: CASRQTGAYSDTQYF

j_gene: TRBJ1-1
v_gene: TRBV29-1
d_gene: -
abundance: -
CDR3nt: TGCAGCGTTGTGCCACGGGGCACTGAAGCTTTCTTT
CDR3aa: CSVVPRGTEAFF